These 21 T cell receptor beta chains came from one sample sequenced in a study of blood T cell repertoires in COVID-19. Profiling relied on immunoSEQ multiplex PCR, and the TCRdb table lists in-frame clones only, not all of them. Of some 100,000 clones in the sample, around 90% were seen once. Sequencing was performed on peripheral blood. The receptors stem from an older woman with acute or convalescent COVID-19.

The chain joins TRBV6-6 to TRBJ1-2, with TRBD1 identical over 7 bases. J gave up 7 bases and V 0 bases, and 2 bases lay outside the gene matches. The CDR3 covers 13 residues. Germline values: CDR1 MNHNY, CDR2 SVGAGI (reference sequence). The chain's CDR3 is CASSYSGTAGYTF. CDR3 coding DNA: TGTGCCAGCAGTTACTCCGGGACAGCTGGCTACACCTTC.

The chain joins TRBV5-1 to TRBJ2-6; 8 nucleotides align to TRBD1. Trimming took 4 bases from V and 2 from J; bases not matched to a gene: 8. The CDR3 covers 17 residues. Looked up from germline, CDR1 is SGHRS and CDR2 is YFSETQ. The CDR3: CASSLGTGKAGANVLTF. As DNA, the CDR3 is TGCGCCAGCAGCCTCGGGACAGGTAAAGCTGGGGCCAACGTCCTGACTTTC.

The chain joins TRBV5-1 to TRBJ2-2, with 9 bases fitting TRBD2. CDR3 length: 16 amino acids. Trimming cost V 1 base and J 6 bases; bases outside gene matches: 7. Germline-derived CDR1 and CDR2 are SGHRS and YFSETQ. CDR3 region: CASSLTGTSPPGELFF. Written as DNA, the CDR3 is TGCGCCAGCAGCTTGACCGGGACTAGCCCCCCCGGGGAGCTGTTTTTT.

The chain joins TRBV6-2 or TRBV6-3 to TRBJ2-7, with D unclear. Between the trimmed V and J ends, which lost 1 base and 2 bases, there was a span of 6 bases. Per germline, CDR1 MNHEY and CDR2 SVGEGT. The CDR3 consists of 13 residues. The DNA of the CDR3 is TGTGCCAGCAGTTACTTAAATCCCTACGAGCAGTACTTC. Residues: CASSYLNPYEQYF.

This sequence joins TRBV30 and TRBJ1-1, with unresolved D. Germline lookup yields CDR1 GTSNPN and CDR2 SVGIG (reference sequence). There are 15 residues in the CDR3. Between the trimmed V and J ends, which lost 0 bases and 4 bases, there was a span of 15 bases. The CDR3 region is CAWSVLGQVVTEAFF. The CDR3 DNA sequence: TGTGCCTGGAGTGTTCTTGGTCAGGTGGTCACTGAAGCTTTCTTT.

This chain uses TRBV21-1 with TRBJ1-1; the table assigns TRBD1, which was not confirmed against the DNA. TRBV21-1 is labeled a pseudogene. This CDR3 is 15 amino acids long. This CDR3 is CASSPEGQGASEAFF. CDR3 coding DNA: TGTGCCAGCAGCCCCGAGGGACAGGGGGCGTCTGAAGCTTTCTTT.

The V and J genes are TRBV19 and TRBJ1-6; 9 nucleotides agree with TRBD1. J gave up 0 bases and V 3 bases, and 6 bases lay outside the gene matches. Germline-derived CDR1 and CDR2 are LNHDA and SQIVND (reference sequence). The CDR3 has 18 amino acids. CDR3 residues: CASSMLTGGSSYNSPLHF. For the CDR3, the DNA is TGTGCCAGTAGTATGTTGACAGGGGGAAGCTCCTATAATTCACCCCTCCACTTT.

V usage is TRBV10-2 and J usage is TRBJ2-5, with 8 nucleotides matching TRBD1. V shed 7 bases, J shed 2 bases, and the junction held 3 bases outside the gene matches. Germline V gene sequence: CDR1 WSHSY, CDR2 SAAADI. The CDR3 consists of 13 residues. DNA of the CDR3: TGCGCCAGCACCGGACAGGGTCAAGAGACCCAGTACTTC. It specifies CASTGQGQETQYF.

This chain connects TRBV6-1 to TRBJ1-1, with D possibly TRBD1 on 5 matching bases. V dropped 4 bases and J dropped 6 bases, with 18 bases sitting between them. The length of the CDR3 is 15 residues. Germline CDR1 is MNHNS and CDR2 is SASEGT. The DNA of the CDR3 is TGTGCCAGCAGTGGAGCGTCCAGGGTCCGGGCTGAAGCTTTCTTT. It is translated as CASSGASRVRAEAFF.

The chain recombines TRBV3-1 (or the pseudogene TRBV3-2) with TRBJ1-1; D unresolved. CDR1 is LGHDT, CDR2 YNNKEL, per germline (reference sequence). The CDR3 loop spans 11 amino acids. Trimming took 7 bases from V and 1 from J, leaving 4 bases between them. This CDR3 is CASTSNTEAFF. The CDR3 DNA follows: TGTGCCAGCACATCGAACACTGAAGCTTTCTTT.

The rearrangement links TRBV2 to TRBJ2-1; TRBD2 matches at 7 bases. Trimming removed 8 bases from V and 1 base from J; junction bases left unmatched: 5. The germline V gene encodes CDR1 SNHLY and CDR2 FYNNEI. The CDR3 runs to 14 residues. The CDR3 sequence is CASADSGSYNEQFF. For the CDR3, the DNA is TGTGCCAGCGCGGATAGCGGGTCCTACAATGAGCAGTTCTTC.

About this clone: Other nucleotide sequences in the sample specify the same CDR3. The rearrangement uses TRBV24-1 and TRBJ2-1; D perhaps matches TRBD2 (5 bases). V dropped 1 base and J dropped 1 base, with 7 bases sitting between them. The CDR3 is made up of 15 amino acids. Germline-derived CDR1 and CDR2 are KGHDR and SFDVKD. The CDR3 loop reads CATSDLAESYNEQFF. In DNA form, the CDR3 reads TGTGCCACCAGTGATTTAGCGGAGTCCTACAATGAGCAGTTCTTC.

The chain is built from TRBV5-4 and TRBJ1-3, with D uncertain. This CDR3 region has 16 residues. CDR1 and CDR2 from the germline V gene are SGHNT and YYREEE (reference sequence). The germline V and J ends were trimmed by 3 bases and 0 bases, with 13 bases remaining between them. The CDR3 region is CASSWGPGDSGNTIYF. CDR3 in DNA: TGTGCCAGCAGCTGGGGTCCGGGAGACTCTGGAAACACCATATATTTT.

This rearrangement joins TRBV12-3 or TRBV12-4 to TRBJ2-3; no firm D call. This CDR3 is built from 12 residues. With 3 bases removed from V and 3 bases from J, the gap between germline ends came to 4 bases. CDR3 protein: CASSLATDTQYF. As DNA, the CDR3 is TGTGCCAGCAGTTTGGCTACAGATACGCAGTATTTT.

The chain is built from TRBV10-3 and TRBJ1-2, with TRBD1 matching 12 bases. With V trimmed by 6 bases and J by 8 bases, 4 bases remained unmatched. Germline V CDR1 and CDR2: ENHRY, SYGVKD. The length of the CDR3 is 13 residues. CDR3 sequence: CAISGTGGEGYTF. The CDR3 nucleotides read TGTGCCATCAGCGGGACAGGGGGCGAGGGCTACACCTTC.

The rearrangement links TRBV29-1 to TRBJ1-1; tentatively, D is TRBD1 (6 bases). The CDR3 runs 14 residues. Germline V gives CDR1 SQVTM, CDR2 ANQGSEA. V was trimmed by 3 bases and J by 5 bases, leaving 16 bases between them. The CDR3 here is CSVDVTGFGTEAFF. CDR3 bases: TGCAGCGTTGACGTAACAGGGTTTGGAACTGAAGCTTTCTTT.

The rearrangement joins TRBV3-1 (or the pseudogene TRBV3-2) to TRBJ2-5; D uncertain. V gave up 5 bases and J gave up 2 bases, with 3 bases separating them. Germline CDR1 is LGHDT and CDR2 is YNNKEL (reference sequence). The CDR3 covers 11 residues. CDR3 nucleotide sequence: TGTGCCAGCAGCGTACAAGAGACCCAGTACTTC. This translates into CASSVQETQYF.

This rearrangement joins TRBV20-1 to TRBJ1-5, with D unclear. The CDR3 loop spans 15 amino acids. V was pared by 3 bases and J by 0 bases, with 12 bases between. CDR1 is DFQATT and CDR2 is SNEGSKA in the germline V gene (reference sequence). The CDR3 region is CSASLALDSNQPQHF. CDR3 nucleotides: TGCAGTGCTAGTCTAGCTCTTGATAGCAATCAGCCCCAGCATTTT.

The chain uses TRBV6-5 and TRBJ2-1; 10 bases fit TRBD2. Per germline, CDR1 MNHEY and CDR2 SVGAGI. This CDR3 has 15 amino acids. V lost 10 bases, J lost 5 bases, and 11 bases stayed unmatched. CDR3 nucleotides: TGTGCCACCCGGGGTAGCGGGAGGTCTAACAATGAGCAGTTCTTC. Translating it yields CATRGSGRSNNEQFF.

The chain is built from TRBV11-3 and TRBJ2-1; D is perhaps TRBD2 (6 bases). The V gene's germline CDR1 is SGHNT and CDR2 YENEEA. Trimming removed 1 base from V and 10 bases from J, with 14 bases in between. The CDR3 covers 14 residues. CDR3 DNA sequence: TGTGCCAGCAGCTTAGTTCAAGGGGCGGGAGAGCAGTTCTTC. Its protein product is CASSLVQGAGEQFF.

The chain carries TRBV27 and TRBJ2-1; 8 nucleotides align to TRBD2. Germline loops: CDR1 MNHEY, CDR2 SMNVEV (reference sequence). The CDR3 runs 15 residues. V shed 5 bases and J 7 bases; nucleotides not matched to a gene: 10. The DNA for the CDR3 is TGTGCCAGCAGTCCAACCACCGGGACTAGGAATGAGCAGTTCTTC. Protein: CASSPTTGTRNEQFF.